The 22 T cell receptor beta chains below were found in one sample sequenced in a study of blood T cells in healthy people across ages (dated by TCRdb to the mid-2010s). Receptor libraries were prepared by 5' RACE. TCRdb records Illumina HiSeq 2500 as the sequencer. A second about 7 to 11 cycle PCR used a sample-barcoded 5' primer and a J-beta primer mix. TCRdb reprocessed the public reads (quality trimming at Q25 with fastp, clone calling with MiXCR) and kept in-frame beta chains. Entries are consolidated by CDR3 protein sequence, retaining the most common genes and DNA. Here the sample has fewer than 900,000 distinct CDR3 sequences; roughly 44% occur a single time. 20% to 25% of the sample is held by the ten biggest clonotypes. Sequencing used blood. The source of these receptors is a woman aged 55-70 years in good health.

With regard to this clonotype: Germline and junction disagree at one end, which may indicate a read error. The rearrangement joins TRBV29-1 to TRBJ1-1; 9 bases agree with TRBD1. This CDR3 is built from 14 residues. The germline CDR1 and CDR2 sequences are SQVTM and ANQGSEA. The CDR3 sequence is CSVQDTGGRTEAFF. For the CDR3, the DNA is TGCAGCGTTCAAGACACAGGGGGCCGCACTGAAGCTTTCTTT.

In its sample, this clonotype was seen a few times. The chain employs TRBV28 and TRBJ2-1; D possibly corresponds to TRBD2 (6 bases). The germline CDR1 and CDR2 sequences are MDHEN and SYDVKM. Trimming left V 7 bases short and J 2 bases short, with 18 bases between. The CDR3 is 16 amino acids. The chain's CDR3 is CASISAGLGAYNEQFF. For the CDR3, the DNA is TGTGCCAGCATTTCTGCGGGACTTGGGGCCTACAATGAGCAGTTCTTC.

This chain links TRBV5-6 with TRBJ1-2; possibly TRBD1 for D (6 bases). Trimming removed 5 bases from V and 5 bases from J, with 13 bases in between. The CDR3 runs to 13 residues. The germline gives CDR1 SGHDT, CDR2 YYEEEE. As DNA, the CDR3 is TGTGCCAGCAGACTCGGACAGCTATATGGCTACACCTTC. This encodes CASRLGQLYGYTF.

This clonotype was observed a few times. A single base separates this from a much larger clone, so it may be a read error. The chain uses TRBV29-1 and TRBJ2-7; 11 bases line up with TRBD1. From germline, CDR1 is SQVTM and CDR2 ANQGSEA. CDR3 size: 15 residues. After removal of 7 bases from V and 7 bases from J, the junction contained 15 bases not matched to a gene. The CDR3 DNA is TGCAGCGCCTATACCGGACAGGGGGCATTGAATGAGCAGTACTTC. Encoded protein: CSAYTGQGALNEQYF.

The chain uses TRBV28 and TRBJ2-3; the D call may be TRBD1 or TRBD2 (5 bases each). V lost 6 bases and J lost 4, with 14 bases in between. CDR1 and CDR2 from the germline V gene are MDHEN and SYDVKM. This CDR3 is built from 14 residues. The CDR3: CASRTQEAADTQYF. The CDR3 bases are TGTGCCAGCAGAACACAGGAGGCGGCAGATACGCAGTATTTT.

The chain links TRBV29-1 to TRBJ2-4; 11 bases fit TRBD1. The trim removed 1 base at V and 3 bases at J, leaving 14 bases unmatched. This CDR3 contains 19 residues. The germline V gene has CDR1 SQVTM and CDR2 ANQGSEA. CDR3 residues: CSVEGGQGQGDEVKNIQYF. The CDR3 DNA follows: TGCAGCGTTGAAGGGGGACAGGGACAGGGGGATGAGGTCAAAAACATTCAGTACTTC.

CDR3 coding DNA: TGCAGTGCCCAAAGCGGGAGCGGAGATGGCAATGAGCAGTACTTC. Protein product: CSAQSGSGDGNEQYF. The rearrangement links TRBV20-1 to TRBJ2-7, with TRBD2 matching 8 bases. Germline V gene lookup returns CDR1 DFQATT and CDR2 SNEGSKA (reference sequence). There are 15 residues in the CDR3. V lost 6 bases, J lost 7 bases, and 17 bases stayed unmatched.

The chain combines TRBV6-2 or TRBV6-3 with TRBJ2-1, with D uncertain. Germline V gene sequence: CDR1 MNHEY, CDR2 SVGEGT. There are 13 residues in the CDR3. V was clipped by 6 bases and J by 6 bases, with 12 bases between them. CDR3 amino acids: CASRSYVPNEQFF. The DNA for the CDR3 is TGTGCCAGCAGATCTTACGTTCCCAATGAGCAGTTCTTC.

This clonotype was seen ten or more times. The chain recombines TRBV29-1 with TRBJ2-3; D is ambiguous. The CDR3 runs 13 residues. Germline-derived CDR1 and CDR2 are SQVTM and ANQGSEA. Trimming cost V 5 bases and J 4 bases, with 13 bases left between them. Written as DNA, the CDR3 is TGCAGCGTTTATGGGATAACGGCAGATACGCAGTATTTT. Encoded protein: CSVYGITADTQYF.

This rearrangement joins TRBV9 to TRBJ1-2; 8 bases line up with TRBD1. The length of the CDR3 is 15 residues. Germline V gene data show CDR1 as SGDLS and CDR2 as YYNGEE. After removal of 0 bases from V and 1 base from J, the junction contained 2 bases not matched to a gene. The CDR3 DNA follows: TGTGCCAGCAGCGTAGCCGGGACAGGTAACTATGGCTACACCTTC. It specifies CASSVAGTGNYGYTF. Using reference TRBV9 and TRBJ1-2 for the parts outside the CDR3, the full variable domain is DSGVTQTPKHLITATGQRVTLRCSPRSGDLSVYWYQQSLDQGLQFLIQYYNGEERAKGNILERFSAQQFPDLHSELNLSSLELGDSALYFCASSVAGTGNYGYTFGSGTRLTVV.

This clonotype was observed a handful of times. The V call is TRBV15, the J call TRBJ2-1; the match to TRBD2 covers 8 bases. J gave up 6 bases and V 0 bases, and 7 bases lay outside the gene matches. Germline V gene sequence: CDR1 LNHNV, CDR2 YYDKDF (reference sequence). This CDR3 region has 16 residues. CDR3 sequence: CATSRDKKAGGNEQFF. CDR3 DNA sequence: TGTGCCACCAGCAGAGATAAGAAGGCGGGAGGCAATGAGCAGTTCTTC.

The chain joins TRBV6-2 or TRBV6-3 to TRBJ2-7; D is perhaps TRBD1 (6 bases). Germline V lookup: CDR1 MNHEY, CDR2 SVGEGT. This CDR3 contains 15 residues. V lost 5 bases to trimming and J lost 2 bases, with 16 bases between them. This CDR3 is CASSNTGHSAYEQYF. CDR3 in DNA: TGTGCCAGCAGTAATACAGGGCATTCAGCCTACGAGCAGTACTTC.

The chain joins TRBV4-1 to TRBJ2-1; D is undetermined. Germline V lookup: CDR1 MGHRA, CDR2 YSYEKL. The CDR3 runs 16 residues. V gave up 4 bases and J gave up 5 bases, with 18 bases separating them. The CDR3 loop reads CASSRPYLTGHNEQFF. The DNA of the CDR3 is TGCGCCAGCAGCCGGCCCTACCTAACGGGTCACAATGAGCAGTTCTTC.

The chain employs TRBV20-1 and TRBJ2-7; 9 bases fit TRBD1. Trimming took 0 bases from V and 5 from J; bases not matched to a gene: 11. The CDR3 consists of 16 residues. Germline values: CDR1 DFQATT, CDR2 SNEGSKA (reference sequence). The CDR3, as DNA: TGCAGTGCTAGAGACGTAACAGGGGGCGAATCCGACGAGCAGTACTTC. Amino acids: CSARDVTGGESDEQYF.

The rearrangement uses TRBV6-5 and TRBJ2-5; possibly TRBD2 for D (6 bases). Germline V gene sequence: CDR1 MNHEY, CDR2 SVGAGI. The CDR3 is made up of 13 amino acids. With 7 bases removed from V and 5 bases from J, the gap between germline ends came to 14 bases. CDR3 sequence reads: CASIQPGVETQYF. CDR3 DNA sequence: TGTGCCAGCATCCAACCGGGGGTTGAGACCCAGTACTTC.

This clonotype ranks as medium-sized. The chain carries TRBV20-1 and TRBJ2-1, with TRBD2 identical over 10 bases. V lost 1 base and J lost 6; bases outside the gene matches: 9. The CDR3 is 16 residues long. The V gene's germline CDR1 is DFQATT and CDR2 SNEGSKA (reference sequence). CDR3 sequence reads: CSARGEREGRGNEQFF. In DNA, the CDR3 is TGCAGTGCTAGAGGAGAGCGGGAGGGCCGCGGCAATGAGCAGTTCTTC.

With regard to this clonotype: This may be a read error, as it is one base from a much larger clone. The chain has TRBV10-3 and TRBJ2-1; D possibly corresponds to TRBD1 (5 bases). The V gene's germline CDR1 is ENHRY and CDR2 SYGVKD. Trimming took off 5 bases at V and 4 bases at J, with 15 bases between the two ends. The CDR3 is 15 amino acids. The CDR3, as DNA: TGTGCCATCAGTTCCCCGGCAGGGCTTTACAATGAGCAGTTCTTC. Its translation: CAISSPAGLYNEQFF.

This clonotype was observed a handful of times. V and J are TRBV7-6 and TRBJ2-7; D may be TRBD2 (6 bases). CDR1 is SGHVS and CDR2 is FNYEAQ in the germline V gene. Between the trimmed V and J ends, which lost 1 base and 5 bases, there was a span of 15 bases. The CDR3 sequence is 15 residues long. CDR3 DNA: TGTGCCAGCAGCTTAGACCCCGGGACTCACAACGAGCAGTACTTC. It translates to CASSLDPGTHNEQYF.

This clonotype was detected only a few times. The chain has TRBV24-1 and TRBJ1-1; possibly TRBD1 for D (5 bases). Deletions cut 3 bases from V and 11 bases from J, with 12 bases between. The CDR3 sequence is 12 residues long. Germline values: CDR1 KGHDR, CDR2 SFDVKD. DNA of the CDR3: TGTGCCACCAGTGATCCGCAGGGTTCGGCTTTCTTT. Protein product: CATSDPQGSAFF.

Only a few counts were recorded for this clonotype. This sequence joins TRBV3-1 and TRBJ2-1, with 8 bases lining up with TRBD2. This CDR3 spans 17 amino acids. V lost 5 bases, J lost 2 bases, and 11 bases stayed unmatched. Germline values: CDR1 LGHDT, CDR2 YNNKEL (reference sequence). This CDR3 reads CASSKGLAGDAYNEQFF. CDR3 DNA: TGTGCCAGCAGCAAAGGGCTAGCGGGTGATGCCTACAATGAGCAGTTCTTC.

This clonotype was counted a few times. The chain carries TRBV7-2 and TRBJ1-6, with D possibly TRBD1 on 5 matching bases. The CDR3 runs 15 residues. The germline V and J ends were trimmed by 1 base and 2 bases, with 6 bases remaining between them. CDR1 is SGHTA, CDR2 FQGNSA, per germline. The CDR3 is CASSLGGTYNSPLHF. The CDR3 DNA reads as TGTGCCAGCAGCTTAGGGGGGACCTATAATTCACCCCTCCACTTT.

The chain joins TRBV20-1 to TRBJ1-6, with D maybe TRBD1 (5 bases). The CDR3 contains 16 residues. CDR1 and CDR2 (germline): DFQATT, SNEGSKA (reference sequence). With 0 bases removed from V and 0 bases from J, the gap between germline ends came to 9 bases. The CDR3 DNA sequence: TGCAGTGCTAGAGATCGCGGGGGCTCCTATAATTCACCCCTCCACTTT. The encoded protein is CSARDRGGSYNSPLHF.